These 9 T cell receptor beta chains were sequenced from one sample in a study of cytomegalovirus exposure and HLA in healthy donors. The assay was immunoSEQ multiplex PCR, and TCRdb's table has in-frame clones only and misses some. Of roughly 150,000 clones in the sample, about 80% are singletons; the top ten hold approximately 30%. Sequencing was carried out using PBMCs. Source of these receptors: a man aged 25 to 45 in good health and CMV-seropositive.

V and J are TRBV5-5 and TRBJ2-7; 8 bases fit TRBD2. CDR3 length equals 15 residues. V lost 1 base, J lost 1 base, and 4 bases stayed unmatched. Germline V gene sequence: CDR1 SGHKS, CDR2 YYEKEE (reference sequence). In nucleotides, the CDR3 is TGTGCCAGCAGCTTGAGCGGGGGTTTATCCTACGAGCAGTACTTC. This translates into CASSLSGGLSYEQYF.

V and J are TRBV6-1 and TRBJ1-1; D may be TRBD1 (5 bases). V lost 6 bases and J lost 7, with 12 bases in between. This CDR3 has 12 amino acids. Germline CDR1 reads MNHNS; CDR2 reads SASEGT. This CDR3 is CASRLLGGEAFF. The DNA of the CDR3 is TGTGCCAGCAGGCTCCTCGGGGGTGAAGCTTTCTTT.

The J gene is TRBJ1-6, the V gene TRBV7-3; D is unresolved. CDR1 and CDR2 from the germline V gene are SGHTA and FQGTGA. The V end was cut by 6 bases, the J end by 0 bases, with 3 bases between. The CDR3 has 13 amino acids. DNA of the CDR3: TGTGCCAGCAGTTACTCCTATAATTCACCCCTCCACTTT. Its protein product is CASSYSYNSPLHF.

There are a few counts of this clone. The chain has TRBV4-1 and TRBJ1-2; D may be TRBD1 (5 bases). The CDR3 spans 15 residues. Per germline, CDR1 MGHRA and CDR2 YSYEKL. V was pared by 0 bases and J by 6 bases, with 14 bases between. The CDR3 sequence is CASSQEGRATNGYTF. The DNA for the CDR3 is TGCGCCAGCAGCCAAGAGGGCAGGGCCACCAATGGCTACACCTTC.

The DNA for the CDR3 is TGTGCCAGCAGCTTAGAATACAGGGGAAGCTACAATGAGCAGTTCTTC. It specifies CASSLEYRGSYNEQFF. The chain is built from TRBV7-8 and TRBJ2-1; TRBD1 agrees at 7 bases. V lost 1 base to trimming and J lost 3 bases; unmatched junction nucleotides: 6. Germline V gene data show CDR1 as SGHVS and CDR2 as FQNEAQ. This CDR3 is built from 16 residues. Looking up the rest from reference TRBV7-8 and TRBJ2-1 gives the full variable domain: GAGVSQSPRYKVAKRGQDVALRCDPISGHVSLFWYQQALGQGPEFLTYFQNEAQLDKSGLPSDRFFAERPEGSVSTLKIQRTQQEDSAVYLCASSLEYRGSYNEQFFGPGTRLTVL.

The chain joins TRBV15 to TRBJ2-1, with TRBD1 matching 7 bases. With 1 base clipped from V and 7 bases from J, the junction kept 7 bases outside the gene matches. CDR3 size: 15 residues. Germline V gene sequence: CDR1 LNHNV, CDR2 YYDKDF (reference sequence). The CDR3 DNA follows: TGTGCCACCAGCAGAGGCGAGGGCAGGGGGAATGAGCAGTTCTTC. Translated, it gives CATSRGEGRGNEQFF. The full variable domain, its missing parts supplied by reference TRBV15 and TRBJ2-1, is DAMVIQNPRYQVTQFGKPVTLSCSQTLNHNVMYWYQQKSSQAPKLLFHYYDKDFNNEADTPDNFQSRRPNTSFCFLDIRSPGLGDTAMYLCATSRGEGRGNEQFFGPGTRLTVL.

The chain has TRBV5-6 and TRBJ1-2; D is unclear. Trimming took 1 base from V and 2 from J, leaving 6 bases between them. Per the germline V gene, CDR1 is SGHDT and CDR2 is YYEEEE. There are 13 residues in the CDR3. The CDR3 here is CASSLPQNYGYTF. The CDR3 DNA sequence: TGTGCCAGCAGCTTGCCACAAAACTATGGCTACACCTTC.

The CDR3 DNA reads TGTGCCAGCAGCCTAAGGGAGGGCTCTGGAAACACCATATATTTT. Its translation is CASSLREGSGNTIYF. The rearrangement joins TRBV5-4 to TRBJ1-3; no definite D call. This CDR3 has 15 residues. V was clipped by 4 bases and J by 0 bases, with 11 bases between them. CDR1 is SGHNT, CDR2 YYREEE, per germline (reference sequence). Full variable domain (rest looked up from reference TRBV5-4 and TRBJ1-3): ETGVTQSPTHLIKTRGQQVTLRCSSQSGHNTVSWYQQALGQGPQFIFQYYREEENGRGNFPPRFSGLQFPNYSSELNVNALELDDSALYLCASSLREGSGNTIYFGEGSWLTVV.

This rearrangement joins TRBV7-9 to TRBJ2-5, with TRBD2 matching over 9 bases. Trimming took 6 bases from V and 1 from J; bases not matched to a gene: 6. Germline V gene data show CDR1 as SEHNR and CDR2 as FQNEAQ (reference sequence). This CDR3 contains 15 residues. The CDR3 spells CASSPISGSQETQYF. Here the CDR3 DNA reads TGTGCCAGCAGTCCAATTAGCGGGAGCCAAGAGACCCAGTACTTC.